The entry below gives a single TCR beta chain sequence along with its context. The entry originates in a study of control samples from healthy donors and cancer patients. V trimming: 10 bases; J trimming: 5 bases; junction bases outside the gene matches: 16. Germline-derived CDR1 and CDR2 are SSHAT and FNYEAQ (reference sequence). The CDR3 has 16 amino acids. Sequenced by immunoSEQ multiplex PCR; TCRdb stores in-frame clones only, minus some. The table has more than 110,000 clones, 75% to 90% seen once. Material for sequencing was blood. V usage is TRBV7-7 and J usage is TRBJ2-2, with TRBD2 matching 7 bases. This receptor was taken from a woman in her 30s in good health. The CDR3 region has the DNA TGTGCCAACTCCCGGGACTACCAACATGAAACCGGGGAGCTGTTTTTT. Translation gives CANSRDYQHETGELFF. Variable domain in full (rest from reference TRBV7-7 and TRBJ2-2): GAGVSQSPRYKVTKRGQDVTLRCDPISSHATLYWYQQALGQGPEFLTYFNYEAQPDKSGLPSDRFSAERPEGSISTLTIQRTEQRDSAMYRCANSRDYQHETGELFFGEGSRLTVL.